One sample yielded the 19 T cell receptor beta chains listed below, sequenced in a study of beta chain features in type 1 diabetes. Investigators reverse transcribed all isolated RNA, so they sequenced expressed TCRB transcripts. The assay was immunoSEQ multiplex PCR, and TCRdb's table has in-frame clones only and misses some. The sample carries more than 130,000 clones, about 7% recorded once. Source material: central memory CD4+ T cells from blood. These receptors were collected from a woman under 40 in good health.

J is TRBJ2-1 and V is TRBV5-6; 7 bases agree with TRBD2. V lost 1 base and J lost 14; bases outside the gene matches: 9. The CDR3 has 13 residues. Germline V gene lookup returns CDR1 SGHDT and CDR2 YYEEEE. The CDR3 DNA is TGTGCCAGCAGCTTGCCGGGAGGCCCTCGGAAGTTCTTC. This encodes CASSLPGGPRKFF. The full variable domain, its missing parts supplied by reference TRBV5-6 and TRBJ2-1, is DAGVTQSPTHLIKTRGQQVTLRCSPKSGHDTVSWYQQALGQGPQFIFQYYEEEERQRGNFPDRFSGHQFPNYSSELNVNALLLGDSALYLCASSLPGGPRKFFGPGTRLTVL.

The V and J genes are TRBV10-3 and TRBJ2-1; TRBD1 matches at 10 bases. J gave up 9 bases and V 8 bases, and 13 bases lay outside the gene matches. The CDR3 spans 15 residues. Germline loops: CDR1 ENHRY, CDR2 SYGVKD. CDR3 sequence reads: CAIGGTGVAGGEQFF. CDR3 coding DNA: TGTGCCATCGGAGGGACAGGGGTAGCGGGCGGTGAGCAGTTCTTC.

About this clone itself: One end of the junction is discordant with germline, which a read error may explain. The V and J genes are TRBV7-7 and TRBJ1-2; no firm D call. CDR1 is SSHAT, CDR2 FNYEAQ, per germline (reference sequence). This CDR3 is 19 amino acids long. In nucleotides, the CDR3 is TGTGCTAGCAGCTTTCCCCGGCTTTTGGCAGGCGCGCTTCCTTATGGCTACACCTTC. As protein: CASSFPRLLAGALPYGYTF.

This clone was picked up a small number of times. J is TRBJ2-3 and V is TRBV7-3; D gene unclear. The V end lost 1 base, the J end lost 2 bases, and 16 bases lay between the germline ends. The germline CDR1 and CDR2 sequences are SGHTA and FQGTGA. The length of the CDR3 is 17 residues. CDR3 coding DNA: TGTGCCAGCAGCTTAATCGGTGGTAACACTAACACAGATACGCAGTATTTT. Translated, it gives CASSLIGGNTNTDTQYF.

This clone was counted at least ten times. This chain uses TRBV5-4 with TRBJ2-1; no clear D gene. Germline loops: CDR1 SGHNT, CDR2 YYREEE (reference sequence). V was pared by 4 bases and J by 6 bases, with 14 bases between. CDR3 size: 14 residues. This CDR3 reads CASSQAQRANEQFF. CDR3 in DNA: TGTGCCAGCAGCCAGGCGCAACGTGCCAATGAGCAGTTCTTC.

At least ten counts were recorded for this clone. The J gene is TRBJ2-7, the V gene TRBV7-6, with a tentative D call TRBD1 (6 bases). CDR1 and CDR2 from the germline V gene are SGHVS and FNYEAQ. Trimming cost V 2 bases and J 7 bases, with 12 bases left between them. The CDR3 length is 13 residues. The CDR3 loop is CASSLTGQKEQYF. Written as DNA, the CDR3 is TGTGCCAGCAGCTTAACCGGACAGAAAGAGCAGTACTTC.

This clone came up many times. CDR3 sequence (DNA): TGTGCCATCAGCGGTTCTAGCGGGACTTCCTACAATGAGCAGTTCTTC. This translates into CAISGSSGTSYNEQFF. The gene calls are TRBV10-3 and TRBJ2-1; 9 bases match TRBD2. The CDR3 contains 16 residues. Germline lookup yields CDR1 ENHRY and CDR2 SYGVKD. The V and J ends lost 6 bases and 1 base, in that order; junction bases with no gene match: 7.

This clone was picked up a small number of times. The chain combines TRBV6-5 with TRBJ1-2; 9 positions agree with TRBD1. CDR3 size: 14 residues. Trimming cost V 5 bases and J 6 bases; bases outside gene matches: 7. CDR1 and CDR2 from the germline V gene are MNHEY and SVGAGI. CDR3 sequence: CASSRNRGHNGYTF. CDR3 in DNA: TGTGCCAGCAGTAGAAACAGGGGGCATAATGGCTACACCTTC.

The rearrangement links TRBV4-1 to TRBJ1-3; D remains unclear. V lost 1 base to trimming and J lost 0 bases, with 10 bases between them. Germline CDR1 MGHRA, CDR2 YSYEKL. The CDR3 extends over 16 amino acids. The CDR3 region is CASSQGTGSSGNTIYF. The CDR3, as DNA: TGCGCCAGCAGCCAAGGAACGGGGTCCTCTGGAAACACCATATATTTT.

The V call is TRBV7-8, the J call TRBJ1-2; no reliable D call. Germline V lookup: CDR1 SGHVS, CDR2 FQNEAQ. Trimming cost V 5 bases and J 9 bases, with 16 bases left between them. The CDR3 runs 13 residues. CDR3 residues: CASSPRGSPRYTF. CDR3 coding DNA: TGTGCCAGCAGCCCGCGGGGAAGCCCTCGCTACACCTTC.

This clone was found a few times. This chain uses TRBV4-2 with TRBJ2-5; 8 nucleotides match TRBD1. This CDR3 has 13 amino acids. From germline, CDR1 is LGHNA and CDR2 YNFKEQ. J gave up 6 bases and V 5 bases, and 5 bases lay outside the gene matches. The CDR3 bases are TGTGCCAGCAGCTTGACAGGGGCACAGACCCAGTACTTC. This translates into CASSLTGAQTQYF.

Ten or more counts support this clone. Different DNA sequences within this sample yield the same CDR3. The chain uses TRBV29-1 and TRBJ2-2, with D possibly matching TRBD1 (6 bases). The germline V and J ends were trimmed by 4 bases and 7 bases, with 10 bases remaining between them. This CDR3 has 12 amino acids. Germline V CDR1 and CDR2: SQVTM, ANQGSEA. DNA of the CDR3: TGCAGCGTTGGTCAGGGACACGGGGAGCTGTTTTTT. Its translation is CSVGQGHGELFF.

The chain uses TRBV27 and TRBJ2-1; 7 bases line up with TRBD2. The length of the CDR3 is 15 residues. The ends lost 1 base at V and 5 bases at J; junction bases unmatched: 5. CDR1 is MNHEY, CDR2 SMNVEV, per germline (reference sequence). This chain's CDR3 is CASSLYTGGNNEQFF. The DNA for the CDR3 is TGTGCCAGCAGTTTATACACGGGAGGCAACAATGAGCAGTTCTTC.

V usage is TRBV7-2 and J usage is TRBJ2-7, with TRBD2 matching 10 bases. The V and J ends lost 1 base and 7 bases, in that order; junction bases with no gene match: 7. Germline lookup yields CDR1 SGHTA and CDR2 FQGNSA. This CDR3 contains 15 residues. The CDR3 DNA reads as TGTGCCAGCAGCTTAGGTAGCGGGAGGCTTGGGGAGCAGTACTTC. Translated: CASSLGSGRLGEQYF.

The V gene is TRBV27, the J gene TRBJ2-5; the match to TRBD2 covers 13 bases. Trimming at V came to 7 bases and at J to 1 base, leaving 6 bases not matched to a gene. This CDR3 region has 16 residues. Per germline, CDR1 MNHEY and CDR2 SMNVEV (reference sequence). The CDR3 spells CASKGLAGSLQETQYF. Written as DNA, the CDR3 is TGTGCCAGCAAGGGACTAGCGGGGTCCCTCCAAGAGACCCAGTACTTC.

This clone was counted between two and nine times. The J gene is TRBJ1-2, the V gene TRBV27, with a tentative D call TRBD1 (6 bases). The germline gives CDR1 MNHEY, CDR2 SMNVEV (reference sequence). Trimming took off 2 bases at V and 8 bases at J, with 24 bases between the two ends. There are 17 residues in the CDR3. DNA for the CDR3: TGTGCCAGCAGTTTACGGGGAATGGGAACAGGGTTCTACGGCTACACCTTC. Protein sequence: CASSLRGMGTGFYGYTF.

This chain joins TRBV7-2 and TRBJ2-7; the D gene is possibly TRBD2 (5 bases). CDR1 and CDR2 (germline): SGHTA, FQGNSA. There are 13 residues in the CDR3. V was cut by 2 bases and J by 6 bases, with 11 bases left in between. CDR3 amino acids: CASSLTGKVEQYF. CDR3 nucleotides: TGTGCCAGCAGCTTAACGGGGAAAGTCGAGCAGTACTTC. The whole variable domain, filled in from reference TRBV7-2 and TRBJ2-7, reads GAGVSQSPSNKVTEKGKDVELRCDPISGHTALYWYRQSLGQGLEFLIYFQGNSAPDKSGLPSDRFSAERTGGSVSTLTIQRTQQEDSAVYLCASSLTGKVEQYFGPGTRLTVT.

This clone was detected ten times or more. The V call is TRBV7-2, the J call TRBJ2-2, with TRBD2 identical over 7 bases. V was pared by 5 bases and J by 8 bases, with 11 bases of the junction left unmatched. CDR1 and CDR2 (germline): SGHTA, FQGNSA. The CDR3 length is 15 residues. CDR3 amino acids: CASSIRPGGSGELFF. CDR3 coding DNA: TGTGCCAGCAGCATTAGGCCGGGAGGTTCTGGGGAGCTGTTTTTT.

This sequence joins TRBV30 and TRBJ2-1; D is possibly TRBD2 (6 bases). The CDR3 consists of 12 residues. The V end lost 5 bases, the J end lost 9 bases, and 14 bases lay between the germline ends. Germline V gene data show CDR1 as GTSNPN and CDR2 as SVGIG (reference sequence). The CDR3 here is CAWGAGLGEQFF. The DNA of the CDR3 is TGTGCCTGGGGGGCGGGGCTAGGTGAGCAGTTCTTC.